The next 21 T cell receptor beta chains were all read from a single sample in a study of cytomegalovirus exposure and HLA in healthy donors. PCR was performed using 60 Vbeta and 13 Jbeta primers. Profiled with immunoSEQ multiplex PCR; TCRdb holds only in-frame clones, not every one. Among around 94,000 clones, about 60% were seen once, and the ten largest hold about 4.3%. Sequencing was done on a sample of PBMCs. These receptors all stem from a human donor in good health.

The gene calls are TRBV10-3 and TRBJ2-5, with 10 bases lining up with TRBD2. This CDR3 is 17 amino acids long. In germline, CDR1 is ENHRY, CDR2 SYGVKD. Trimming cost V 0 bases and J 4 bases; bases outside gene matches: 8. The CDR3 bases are TGTGCCATCAGTGAGTCGCCCGGGCTAGCGGGAGTAGAGACCCAGTACTTC. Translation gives CAISESPGLAGVETQYF.

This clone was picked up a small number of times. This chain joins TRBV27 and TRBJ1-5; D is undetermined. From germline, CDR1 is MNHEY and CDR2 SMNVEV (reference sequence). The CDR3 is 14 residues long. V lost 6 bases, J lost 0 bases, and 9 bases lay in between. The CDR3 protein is CASRKLDSNQPQHF. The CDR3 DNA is TGTGCCAGCAGAAAATTAGATAGCAATCAGCCCCAGCATTTT.

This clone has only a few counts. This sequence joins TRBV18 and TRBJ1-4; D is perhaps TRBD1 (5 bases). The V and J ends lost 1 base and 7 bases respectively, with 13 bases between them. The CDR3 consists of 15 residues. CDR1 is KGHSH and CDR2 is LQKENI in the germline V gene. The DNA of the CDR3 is TGTGCCAGCTCACCACACAAGGGTAGGGGTGAAAAACTGTTTTTT. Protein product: CASSPHKGRGEKLFF.

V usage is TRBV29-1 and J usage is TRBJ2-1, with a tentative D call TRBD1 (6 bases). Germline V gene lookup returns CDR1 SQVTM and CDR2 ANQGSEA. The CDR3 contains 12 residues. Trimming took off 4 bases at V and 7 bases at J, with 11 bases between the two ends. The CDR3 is CSVAAGVNEQFF. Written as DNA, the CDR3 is TGCAGCGTTGCGGCAGGGGTAAATGAGCAGTTCTTC.

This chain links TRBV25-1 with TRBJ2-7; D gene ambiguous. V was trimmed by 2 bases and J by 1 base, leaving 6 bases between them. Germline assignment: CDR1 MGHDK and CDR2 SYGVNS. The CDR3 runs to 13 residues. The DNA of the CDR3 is TGTGCCAGCAGTGAAGACTGGTCCTACGAGCAGTACTTC. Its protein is CASSEDWSYEQYF.

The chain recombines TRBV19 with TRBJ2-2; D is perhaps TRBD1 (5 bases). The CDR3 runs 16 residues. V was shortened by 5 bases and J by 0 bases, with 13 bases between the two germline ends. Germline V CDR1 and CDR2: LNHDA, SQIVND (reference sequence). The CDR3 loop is CASSPRTFPNTGELFF. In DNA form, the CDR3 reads TGTGCCAGTAGTCCGCGGACATTTCCGAACACCGGGGAGCTGTTTTTT.

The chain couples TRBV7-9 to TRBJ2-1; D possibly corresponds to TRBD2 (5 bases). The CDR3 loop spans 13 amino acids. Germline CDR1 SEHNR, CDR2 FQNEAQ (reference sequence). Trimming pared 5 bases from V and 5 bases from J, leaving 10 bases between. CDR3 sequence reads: CASSRPRDNEQFF. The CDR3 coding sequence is TGTGCCAGCAGCCGACCGCGGGACAATGAGCAGTTCTTC.

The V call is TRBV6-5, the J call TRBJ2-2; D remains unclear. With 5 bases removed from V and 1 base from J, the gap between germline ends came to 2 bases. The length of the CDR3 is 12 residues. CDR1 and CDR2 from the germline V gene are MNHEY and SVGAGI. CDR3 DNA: TGTGCCAGCAGTCGGAACACCGGGGAGCTGTTTTTT. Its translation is CASSRNTGELFF.

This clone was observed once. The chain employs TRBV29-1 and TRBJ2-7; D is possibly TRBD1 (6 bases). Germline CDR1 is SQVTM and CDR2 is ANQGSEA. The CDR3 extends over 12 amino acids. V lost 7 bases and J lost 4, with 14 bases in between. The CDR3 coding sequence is TGCAGCGCTACAGGGTTGGGGTACGAGCAGTACTTC. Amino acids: CSATGLGYEQYF.

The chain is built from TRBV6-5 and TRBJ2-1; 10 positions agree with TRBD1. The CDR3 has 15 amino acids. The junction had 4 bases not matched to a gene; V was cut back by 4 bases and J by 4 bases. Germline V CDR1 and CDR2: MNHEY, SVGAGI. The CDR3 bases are TGTGCCAGCAGTTCCGGGACAGGGGTTTACAATGAGCAGTTCTTC. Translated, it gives CASSSGTGVYNEQFF.

The CDR3 loop reads CASSRYGTGTSNQPQHF. CDR3 coding DNA: TGTGCCAGTAGTAGATACGGGACAGGGACTAGCAATCAGCCCCAGCATTTT. V is TRBV19 and J is TRBJ1-5; 9 nucleotides agree with TRBD1. Looked up from germline, CDR1 is LNHDA and CDR2 is SQIVND (reference sequence). The trim removed 4 bases at V and 0 bases at J, leaving 7 bases unmatched. The CDR3 extends over 17 amino acids. The full variable domain, rest sourced from reference TRBV19 and TRBJ1-5, is DGGITQSPKYLFRKEGQNVTLSCEQNLNHDAMYWYRQDPGQGLRLIYYSQIVNDFQKGDIAEGYSVSREKKESFPLTVTSAQKNPTAFYLCASSRYGTGTSNQPQHFGDGTRLSIL.

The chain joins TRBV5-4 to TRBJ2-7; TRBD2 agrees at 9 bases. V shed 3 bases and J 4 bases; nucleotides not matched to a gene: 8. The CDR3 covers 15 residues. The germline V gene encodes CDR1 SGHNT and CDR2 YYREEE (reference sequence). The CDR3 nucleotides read TGTGCCAGCAGCTCCCCGCGGGAGGGGAGGTACGAGCAGTACTTC. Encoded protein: CASSSPREGRYEQYF.

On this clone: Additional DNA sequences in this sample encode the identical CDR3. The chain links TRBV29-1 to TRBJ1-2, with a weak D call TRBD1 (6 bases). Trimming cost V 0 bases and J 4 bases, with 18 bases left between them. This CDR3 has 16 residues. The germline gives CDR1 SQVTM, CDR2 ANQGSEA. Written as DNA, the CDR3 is TGCAGCGTTGAAGATAACCCGACAGGACAGTCCTATGGCTACACCTTC. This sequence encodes CSVEDNPTGQSYGYTF.

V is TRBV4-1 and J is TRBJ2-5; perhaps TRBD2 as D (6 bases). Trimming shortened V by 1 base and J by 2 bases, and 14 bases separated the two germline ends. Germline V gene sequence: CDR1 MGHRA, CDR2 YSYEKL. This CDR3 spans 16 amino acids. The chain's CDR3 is CASSQAALAGQETQYF. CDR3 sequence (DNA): TGCGCCAGCAGCCAAGCCGCACTAGCTGGGCAAGAGACCCAGTACTTC.

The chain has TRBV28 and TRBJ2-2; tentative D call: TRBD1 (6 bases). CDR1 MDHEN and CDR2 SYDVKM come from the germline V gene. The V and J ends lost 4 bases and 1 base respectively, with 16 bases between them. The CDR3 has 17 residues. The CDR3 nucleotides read TGTGCCAGCAGTTCAGGGTCTCTACAGGGGAACACCGGGGAGCTGTTTTTT. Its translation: CASSSGSLQGNTGELFF.

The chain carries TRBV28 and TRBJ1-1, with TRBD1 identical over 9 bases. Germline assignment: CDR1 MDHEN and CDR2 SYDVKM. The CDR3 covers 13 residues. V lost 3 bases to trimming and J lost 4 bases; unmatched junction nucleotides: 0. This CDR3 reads CASSLTGGTEAFF. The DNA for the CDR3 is TGTGCCAGCAGTTTGACAGGGGGCACTGAAGCTTTCTTT.

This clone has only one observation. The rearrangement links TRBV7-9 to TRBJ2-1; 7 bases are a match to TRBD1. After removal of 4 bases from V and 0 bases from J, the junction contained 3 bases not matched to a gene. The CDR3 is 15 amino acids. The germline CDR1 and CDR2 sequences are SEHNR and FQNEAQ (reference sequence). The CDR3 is CASSSPGGSYNEQFF. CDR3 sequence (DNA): TGTGCCAGCAGCTCCCCAGGGGGCTCCTACAATGAGCAGTTCTTC.

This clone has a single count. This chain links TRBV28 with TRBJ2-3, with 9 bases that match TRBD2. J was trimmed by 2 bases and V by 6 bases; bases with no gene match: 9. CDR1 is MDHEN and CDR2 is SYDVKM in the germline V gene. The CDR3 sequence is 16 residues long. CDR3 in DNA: TGTGCCAGCAGCTTGGGACTAGCCAACCCCACAGATACGCAGTATTTT. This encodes CASSLGLANPTDTQYF.

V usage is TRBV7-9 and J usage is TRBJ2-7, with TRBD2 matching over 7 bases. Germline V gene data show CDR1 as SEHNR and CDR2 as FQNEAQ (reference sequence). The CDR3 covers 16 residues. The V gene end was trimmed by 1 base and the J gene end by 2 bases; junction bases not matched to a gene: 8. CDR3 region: CASSLDGGSLTYEQYF. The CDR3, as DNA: TGTGCCAGCAGCTTAGATGGCGGGAGTCTAACCTACGAGCAGTACTTC.

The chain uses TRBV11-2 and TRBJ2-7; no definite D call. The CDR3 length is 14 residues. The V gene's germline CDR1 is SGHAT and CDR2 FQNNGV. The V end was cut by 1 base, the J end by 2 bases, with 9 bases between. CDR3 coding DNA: TGTGCCAGCAGCTTAGGAGTTGAGACCTACGAGCAGTACTTC. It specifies CASSLGVETYEQYF.

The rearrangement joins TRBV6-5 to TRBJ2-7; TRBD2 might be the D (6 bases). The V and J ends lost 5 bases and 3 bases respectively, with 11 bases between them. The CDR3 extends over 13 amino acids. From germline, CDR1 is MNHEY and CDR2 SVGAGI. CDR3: CASSRTKSYEQYF. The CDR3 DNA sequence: TGTGCCAGCAGTAGGACTAAAAGCTACGAGCAGTACTTC.